This T cell receptor beta chain was identified in a study of OX40 agonist ivuxolimab in advanced cancers. Here immunoSEQ multiplex PCR was the method, and the copy in TCRdb shows in-frame clones only, minus some. The data show roughly 96,000 clones, with around 80% seen just once and roughly 5.2% held by the top ten. The clonotype comes from an adult with an advanced solid tumor such as melanoma, head and neck, liver or kidney cancer. Sequences were derived from CD4+ or CD8+ T cells sorted from blood, sampled in a trial of the OX40 agonist ivuxolimab.

The chain's CDR3 is CASSLLREETQYF. CDR3 nucleotide sequence: TGTGCCAGCAGCTTGCTGCGGGAAGAGACCCAGTACTTC. This chain uses TRBV5-4 with TRBJ2-5, with a weak D call TRBD2 (5 bases). The length of the CDR3 is 13 residues. CDR1 is SGHNT, CDR2 YYREEE, per germline (reference sequence). V was pared by 1 base and J by 3 bases, with 7 bases between. Full variable domain (rest looked up from reference TRBV5-4 and TRBJ2-5): ETGVTQSPTHLIKTRGQQVTLRCSSQSGHNTVSWYQQALGQGPQFIFQYYREEENGRGNFPPRFSGLQFPNYSSELNVNALELDDSALYLCASSLLREETQYFGPGTRLLVL.